This T cell receptor (beta chain) was found in a study of regulatory T cells in long-lasting Graves disease. Researchers made TCR beta libraries by using iRepertoire HTBI primers and running Arm-PCR on CDR3 regions. Original processing notes: The samples included roughly 61 TRBV and over eleven TRBJ segments. MiXCR, run by TCRdb on the multiplex PCR reads, gives a single entry per CDR3 protein. The V and J calls and clone size are TCRdb's, not the authors'. The data contain a few hundred thousand distinct CDR3 sequences, less than 25% of them seen just once; the ten biggest clones take up about a quarter. This sample's time point: persistent/refractory GD, antithyroid drugs over 5 years with positive TRAb. PBMC RNA served as the TCR library source. This clonotype was seen many times. No antigen is known for it. Findings and limits, study-wide: Newly diagnosed patients had higher TCR diversity than persistent Graves' patients did.

This TCR derives from a female donor with Graves disease. The material was peripheral blood mononuclear cells (PBMCs), obtained when the disease was refractory, from a patient treated with antithyroid drugs.

CDR3 in amino acids: CASSPRTSIFNYGYTF. The DNA of the CDR3 is TGTGCCAGCAGTCCCCGGACCTCGATCTTTAACTATGGCTACACCTTC. The gene calls are TRBV6-1 and TRBJ1-2, with D hard to call. The CDR3 has 16 residues. V was cut by 5 bases and J by 1 base, with 17 bases left in between. Per germline, CDR1 MNHNS and CDR2 SASEGT.